Each of the 15 T cell receptor beta chains below was sequenced from the same sample in a study of blood T cell repertoires in COVID-19 (TCRdb year 2020). The library was produced with the immunoSEQ multiplex PCR assay. TCRdb retrieved this table from immuneACCESS and kept in-frame rearrangements only. Not all clones are present; in checked studies, unresolved V genes account for under half, and no reason is known for the remainder. Present in this sample are about 140,000 clones, more than 70% of which were seen just once. Almost 8.5% of the sample is in the top ten clones. Sequencing used peripheral blood. These receptors came from a woman in her fifties or sixties with acute or convalescent COVID-19.

This clone has a single count. The V call is TRBV27, the J call TRBJ2-3, with 10 bases fitting TRBD2. This CDR3 is built from 16 residues. Trimming cost V 1 base and J 2 bases; bases outside gene matches: 3. Germline CDR1 MNHEY, CDR2 SMNVEV (reference sequence). CDR3 sequence: CASSLLAGGITDTQYF. The CDR3 coding sequence is TGTGCCAGCAGTTTATTAGCGGGGGGTATCACAGATACGCAGTATTTT.

The chain employs TRBV7-6 and TRBJ2-1; D might be TRBD1 (6 bases). The germline V and J ends were trimmed by 5 bases and 8 bases, with 13 bases remaining between them. The germline CDR1 and CDR2 sequences are SGHVS and FNYEAQ. The CDR3 sequence is 13 residues long. CDR3 region: CASSRRRQDEQFF. The CDR3 DNA follows: TGTGCCAGCAGCCGACGCAGACAGGATGAGCAGTTCTTC.

This clone has just one count. This sequence joins TRBV12-5 and TRBJ1-1; D call uncertain. From germline, CDR1 is LGHNT and CDR2 FRNRAP. The CDR3 is 14 amino acids. V shed 10 bases and J shed 0 bases, with 15 bases lying between them. The CDR3: CATTAAYMNTEAFF. The CDR3, as DNA: TGTGCTACTACCGCCGCGTATATGAACACTGAAGCTTTCTTT.

V and J are TRBV6-5 and TRBJ2-1; maybe TRBD1 (7 bases). Germline CDR1 is MNHEY and CDR2 is SVGAGI. This CDR3 contains 14 residues. V lost 6 bases, J lost 1 base, and 10 bases lay in between. CDR3 nucleotide sequence: TGTGCCAGCAGCCCAGGGGGGTCCTACAATGAGCAGTTCTTC. This gives the protein CASSPGGSYNEQFF.

The chain has TRBV30 and TRBJ1-4; 11 nucleotides align to TRBD1. The CDR3 totals 13 residues. Germline trimming cut 5 bases from V and 8 bases from J; bases unmatched to any gene: 4. CDR1 is GTSNPN and CDR2 is SVGIG in the germline V gene (reference sequence). The chain's CDR3 is CAWGGQGDEKLFF. The CDR3 bases are TGTGCCTGGGGGGGACAGGGGGACGAAAAACTGTTTTTT.

J is TRBJ1-2 and V is TRBV7-9, with 8 nucleotides matching TRBD1. Germline V gene sequence: CDR1 SEHNR, CDR2 FQNEAQ (reference sequence). Germline trimming cut 2 bases from V and 2 bases from J; bases unmatched to any gene: 4. CDR3 length: 15 amino acids. For the CDR3, the DNA is TGTGCCAGCAGCTTACAGGGGGCGATAAACTATGGCTACACCTTC. Its translation is CASSLQGAINYGYTF. The whole variable domain, filled in from reference TRBV7-9 and TRBJ1-2, reads DTGVSQNPRHKITKRGQNVTFRCDPISEHNRLYWYRQTLGQGPEFLTYFQNEAQLEKSRLLSDRFSAERPKGSFSTLEIQRTEQGDSAMYLCASSLQGAINYGYTFGSGTRLTVV.

The chain couples TRBV28 to TRBJ2-5; perhaps TRBD1 as D (5 bases). Germline V CDR1 and CDR2: MDHEN, SYDVKM. The CDR3 has 16 amino acids. Trimming left V 4 bases short and J 0 bases short, with 15 bases between. Here the CDR3 reads CASSSMGPRDQETQYF. The CDR3, as DNA: TGTGCCAGCAGTTCAATGGGGCCCAGGGACCAAGAGACCCAGTACTTC. The full variable domain, rest sourced from reference TRBV28 and TRBJ2-5, is DVKVTQSSRYLVKRTGEKVFLECVQDMDHENMFWYRQDPGLGLRLIYFSYDVKMKEKGDIPEGYSVSREKKERFSLILESASTNQTSMYLCASSSMGPRDQETQYFGPGTRLLVL.

This chain's CDR3 is CASSQGTGSNQPQHF. The CDR3 DNA follows: TGCGCCAGCAGCCAAGGAACAGGGAGCAATCAGCCCCAGCATTTT. V usage is TRBV4-3 and J usage is TRBJ1-5; possibly TRBD1 for D (6 bases). Trimming removed 1 base from V and 1 base from J, with 8 bases in between. In germline, CDR1 is LGHNA, CDR2 YSLEER. The CDR3 sequence is 15 residues long.

The chain couples TRBV20-1 to TRBJ2-3; 8 nucleotides agree with TRBD2. Germline V gives CDR1 DFQATT, CDR2 SNEGSKA (reference sequence). This CDR3 has 14 residues. V shed 4 bases and J 3 bases; nucleotides not matched to a gene: 6. CDR3 residues: CSAIDSGRTDTQYF. The CDR3 coding sequence is TGCAGTGCTATTGACAGCGGGAGAACAGATACGCAGTATTTT.

V gene TRBV5-1 combines with J gene TRBJ2-3; 7 bases are a match to TRBD1. The CDR3 contains 17 residues. The junction had 14 bases not matched to a gene; V was cut back by 4 bases and J by 3 bases. Germline-derived CDR1 and CDR2 are SGHRS and YFSETQ. CDR3 amino acids: CASSDGLGGVRTDTQYF. DNA for the CDR3: TGCGCCAGCAGCGATGGGTTAGGGGGCGTTAGAACAGATACGCAGTATTTT.

For this clone: A clone one base away is much larger, so this may be a read error. The gene calls are TRBV4-2 and TRBJ1-6; D may be TRBD1 (6 bases). Per the germline V gene, CDR1 is LGHNA and CDR2 is YNFKEQ. The CDR3 covers 15 residues. The CDR3 DNA sequence: TGTGCCAGCAGCCAAGACAGGGGCTATAATTCATCCCTCCACTTT. It codes for CASSQDRGYNSSLHF.

V gene TRBV27 combines with J gene TRBJ2-3, with a possible D match to TRBD1 (6 bases). The CDR3 runs to 20 residues. CDR1 and CDR2 (germline): MNHEY, SMNVEV (reference sequence). V lost 3 bases and J lost 1, with 26 bases in between. The CDR3 loop reads CASSFNGGDTIPFGTDTQYF. CDR3 DNA: TGTGCCAGCAGTTTCAACGGTGGGGACACTATCCCCTTCGGCACAGATACGCAGTATTTT.

The chain recombines TRBV3-1 (or the pseudogene TRBV3-2) with TRBJ2-7, with D perhaps TRBD2 (6 bases). In germline, CDR1 is LGHDT, CDR2 YNNKEL (reference sequence). The CDR3 spans 13 residues. Trimming took off 2 bases at V and 9 bases at J, with 14 bases between the two ends. The CDR3 nucleotides read TGTGCCAGCAGCCAATCGGTTGGGACTCTGCAGTACTTC. Amino acid sequence: CASSQSVGTLQYF.

This clone came up a few times. J is TRBJ1-5 and V is TRBV19; D unresolved. CDR3 length equals 15 residues. CDR1 is LNHDA and CDR2 is SQIVND in the germline V gene (reference sequence). Trimming removed 0 bases from V and 2 bases from J, with 8 bases in between. This chain's CDR3 is CASSIDRVGNQPQHF. CDR3 sequence (DNA): TGTGCCAGTAGTATAGATCGGGTGGGCAATCAGCCCCAGCATTTT. The whole variable domain, remainder taken from reference TRBV19 and TRBJ1-5, is DGGITQSPKYLFRKEGQNVTLSCEQNLNHDAMYWYRQDPGQGLRLIYYSQIVNDFQKGDIAEGYSVSREKKESFPLTVTSAQKNPTAFYLCASSIDRVGNQPQHFGDGTRLSIL.

J is TRBJ2-1 and V is TRBV29-1; D is possibly TRBD1 (7 bases). V lost 0 bases to trimming and J lost 4 bases, with 13 bases between them. The CDR3 spans 15 residues. From germline, CDR1 is SQVTM and CDR2 ANQGSEA. The CDR3 spells CSVEDGGGWYNEQFF. DNA for the CDR3: TGCAGCGTTGAAGATGGAGGGGGCTGGTACAATGAGCAGTTCTTC.